A single sample gave rise to the 30 T cell receptor beta chains below, sequenced in a study of blood T cell repertoires in COVID-19 (dated by TCRdb to about 2020). Library method: the immunoSEQ multiplex PCR assay. The table was pulled from immuneACCESS by TCRdb, which kept in-frame rearrangements only. Such tables lose some clones; where checked, under half of the loss comes from unresolved V genes, and the rest has no known cause. The sample table lists roughly 230,000 clones, more than 70% of them with a count of one. The top ten hold about 3.9% of the sample. Material for sequencing was peripheral blood. All receptors derive from an elderly woman with acute or convalescent COVID-19.

The chain joins TRBV7-9 to TRBJ1-1, with a tentative D call TRBD1 (6 bases). The CDR3 runs to 17 residues. Germline V CDR1 and CDR2: SEHNR, FQNEAQ (reference sequence). With 1 base removed from V and 4 bases from J, the gap between germline ends came to 19 bases. CDR3: CASSLDFRGARSTEAFF. CDR3 in DNA: TGTGCCAGCAGCTTAGACTTCCGGGGGGCGCGGAGCACTGAAGCTTTCTTT.

This clone was picked up a small number of times. The rearrangement links TRBV11-3 to TRBJ1-3; 7 bases are shared with TRBD1. This CDR3 region has 17 residues. V gave up 3 bases and J gave up 2 bases; unmatched junction bases: 10. Germline loops: CDR1 SGHNT, CDR2 YENEEA. The CDR3 nucleotides are TGTGCCAGCAGCTTCTCCCTCACGGGACAGACTGGAAACACCATATATTTT. As protein: CASSFSLTGQTGNTIYF.

The rearrangement links TRBV7-9 to TRBJ1-2; D uncertain. With 5 bases removed from V and 2 bases from J, the gap between germline ends came to 15 bases. Germline CDR1 and CDR2: SEHNR and FQNEAQ (reference sequence). The CDR3 has 15 amino acids. CDR3 DNA sequence: TGTGCCAGCAGCCTTAACGCGGTCGCGAACTATGGCTACACCTTC. Translation gives CASSLNAVANYGYTF.

This clone was recorded only once. This chain links TRBV2 with TRBJ2-6, with 11 bases that match TRBD1. The ends lost 6 bases at V and 1 base at J; junction bases unmatched: 8. Germline values: CDR1 SNHLY, CDR2 FYNNEI. The CDR3 totals 18 residues. CDR3 nucleotide sequence: TGTGCCAGCAGAGCCGGACAGGGGGCGTTTTCTGGGGCCAACGTCCTGACTTTC. Protein product: CASRAGQGAFSGANVLTF.

This clone was seen a few times. The chain joins TRBV5-4 to TRBJ2-3; 12 bases fit TRBD2. The germline CDR1 and CDR2 sequences are SGHNT and YYREEE (reference sequence). The CDR3 has 16 amino acids. With V trimmed by 0 bases and J by 6 bases, 5 bases remained unmatched. CDR3 sequence (DNA): TGTGCCAGCAGCTTGGGACTAGCGGGGGTGGGGGATACGCAGTATTTT. Translated: CASSLGLAGVGDTQYF.

The rearrangement uses TRBV5-1 and TRBJ2-1, with a weak D call TRBD2 (5 bases). CDR1 is SGHRS, CDR2 YFSETQ, per germline. Deletions cut 0 bases from V and 8 bases from J, with 12 bases between. The CDR3 extends over 14 amino acids. This chain's CDR3 is CASSLAERKYEQFF. CDR3 DNA: TGCGCCAGCAGCTTGGCAGAGCGGAAATATGAGCAGTTCTTC.

The CDR3 DNA follows: TGTGCCAGTAGTACCTCCGGACTAGCGGAGGAGACCCAGTACTTC. Its protein product is CASSTSGLAEETQYF. The rearrangement links TRBV19 to TRBJ2-5; 10 nucleotides match TRBD2. The V gene's germline CDR1 is LNHDA and CDR2 SQIVND (reference sequence). V lost 4 bases and J lost 5; bases outside the gene matches: 7. This CDR3 spans 15 amino acids.

The chain employs TRBV7-2 and TRBJ2-1, with 10 bases matching TRBD2. The germline V gene has CDR1 SGHTA and CDR2 FQGNSA. J was trimmed by 8 bases and V by 1 base; bases with no gene match: 8. CDR3 length equals 16 residues. The CDR3 is CASSLGLAGAWDEQFF. The CDR3 DNA is TGTGCCAGCAGCTTAGGCCTAGCGGGGGCCTGGGATGAGCAGTTCTTC. Full variable domain (outside the CDR3, taken from reference TRBV7-2 and TRBJ2-1): GAGVSQSPSNKVTEKGKDVELRCDPISGHTALYWYRQSLGQGLEFLIYFQGNSAPDKSGLPSDRFSAERTGGSVSTLTIQRTQQEDSAVYLCASSLGLAGAWDEQFFGPGTRLTVL.

The chain couples TRBV7-2 to TRBJ2-3; TRBD2 matches 9 bases. CDR1 SGHTA and CDR2 FQGNSA come from the germline V gene. This CDR3 spans 17 amino acids. V was clipped by 2 bases and J by 1 base; unmatched bases: 7. The CDR3 here is CASSLSIAGDRTDTQYF. The CDR3 bases are TGTGCCAGCAGCTTATCCATAGCGGGGGACCGCACAGATACGCAGTATTTT.

The V and J genes are TRBV28 and TRBJ1-1; D not certain. CDR1 and CDR2 from the germline V gene are MDHEN and SYDVKM. CDR3 length: 13 amino acids. Trimming pared 8 bases from V and 0 bases from J, leaving 10 bases between. This CDR3 is CASLGRMNTEAFF. The CDR3 DNA is TGTGCCAGCCTCGGCAGGATGAACACTGAAGCTTTCTTT.

This clone appeared once. V is TRBV6-1 and J is TRBJ2-5; 10 positions match TRBD2. Germline assignment: CDR1 MNHNS and CDR2 SASEGT. Trimming took 1 base from V and 5 from J; bases not matched to a gene: 7. CDR3 length equals 16 residues. CDR3 coding DNA: TGTGCCAGCAGTGAAGGAAGGACAGCGGGAGGGGAGACCCAGTACTTC. It translates to CASSEGRTAGGETQYF.

The gene calls are TRBV6-5 and TRBJ2-3, with D possibly being TRBD2 (5 bases). This CDR3 is built from 14 residues. Germline-derived CDR1 and CDR2 are MNHEY and SVGAGI. Trimming cost V 0 bases and J 3 bases, with 7 bases left between them. In nucleotides, the CDR3 is TGTGCCAGCAGTTACTCAGGGAGTACAGATACGCAGTATTTT. Amino acid sequence: CASSYSGSTDTQYF.

J is TRBJ1-5 and V is TRBV5-8; 8 bases are a match to TRBD1. Trimming at V came to 4 bases and at J to 5 bases, leaving 14 bases not matched to a gene. The CDR3 contains 17 residues. Germline V gene data show CDR1 as SGHTS and CDR2 as YDEGEE. The CDR3 sequence: CASSLLTGAHLYQPQHF. In DNA form, the CDR3 reads TGTGCCAGCAGCCTACTGACAGGGGCGCACCTCTATCAGCCCCAGCATTTT.

Concerning this clone: Other nucleotide sequences from this sample produce the same CDR3. This chain links TRBV19 with TRBJ1-2; TRBD1 might be the D (5 bases). The CDR3 has 12 amino acids. The germline V gene has CDR1 LNHDA and CDR2 SQIVND (reference sequence). Between the trimmed V and J ends, which lost 7 bases and 2 bases, there was a span of 8 bases. The CDR3 is CASTQGNYGYTF. The DNA for the CDR3 is TGTGCCAGTACGCAGGGAAACTATGGCTACACCTTC.

J is TRBJ2-5 and V is TRBV6-1, with 10 bases fitting TRBD2. The ends lost 2 bases at V and 3 bases at J; junction bases unmatched: 6. Germline lookup yields CDR1 MNHNS and CDR2 SASEGT. The CDR3 extends over 16 amino acids. This chain's CDR3 is CASSETSGGAKETQYF. CDR3 bases: TGTGCCAGCAGTGAAACCAGCGGGGGGGCCAAAGAGACCCAGTACTTC.

V usage is TRBV6-4 and J usage is TRBJ2-1; 7 bases are a match to TRBD2. The CDR3 is 16 residues long. Germline V gene sequence: CDR1 MRHNA, CDR2 SNTAGT. V gave up 2 bases and J gave up 0 bases; unmatched junction bases: 4. CDR3 region: CASSDSGDFSYNEQFF. DNA of the CDR3: TGTGCCAGCAGTGACAGCGGGGATTTCTCCTACAATGAGCAGTTCTTC.

This clone came up a few times. The chain carries TRBV7-3 and TRBJ2-7, with a possible D match to TRBD1 (5 bases). This CDR3 comprises 16 residues. Germline assignment: CDR1 SGHTA and CDR2 FQGTGA. V lost 5 bases and J lost 0, with 17 bases in between. The CDR3, as DNA: TGTGCCAGCAGCCCAAGTCGGACACAGAACTCCTACGAGCAGTACTTC. It specifies CASSPSRTQNSYEQYF.

The chain recombines TRBV28 with TRBJ2-2; D uncertain. The ends were cut back, 3 bases at V and 8 bases at J, with 10 bases in the middle. Per the germline V gene, CDR1 is MDHEN and CDR2 is SYDVKM. This CDR3 has 13 amino acids. CDR3 sequence (DNA): TGTGCCAGCAGTTTCCGACTTGTGGGGGAGCTGTTTTTT. Protein sequence: CASSFRLVGELFF.

J is TRBJ1-4 and V is TRBV28; 7 nucleotides match TRBD1. This CDR3 is built from 16 residues. Germline CDR1 is MDHEN and CDR2 is SYDVKM. Trimming took 6 bases from V and 4 from J; bases not matched to a gene: 11. The CDR3 reads CASSLLVGGLNEKLFF. The CDR3 DNA reads as TGTGCCAGCAGCCTCTTGGTAGGGGGCCTTAATGAAAAACTGTTTTTT.

J is TRBJ1-1 and V is TRBV19, with unresolved D. CDR3 size: 12 residues. Trimming shortened V by 3 bases and J by 9 bases, and 11 bases separated the two germline ends. Per the germline V gene, CDR1 is LNHDA and CDR2 is SQIVND (reference sequence). The CDR3 is CASSIPLSKAFF. Written as DNA, the CDR3 is TGTGCCAGTAGTATCCCGTTATCTAAAGCTTTCTTT. Full variable domain (outside the CDR3, taken from reference TRBV19 and TRBJ1-1): DGGITQSPKYLFRKEGQNVTLSCEQNLNHDAMYWYRQDPGQGLRLIYYSQIVNDFQKGDIAEGYSVSREKKESFPLTVTSAQKNPTAFYLCASSIPLSKAFFGQGTRLTVV.

The genes are TRBV29-1 and TRBJ1-1; D is ambiguous. The CDR3 consists of 13 residues. V was cut by 3 bases and J by 1 base, with 9 bases left in between. Looked up from germline, CDR1 is SQVTM and CDR2 is ANQGSEA. The CDR3 loop reads CSVDPLQNTEAFF. The DNA of the CDR3 is TGCAGCGTTGACCCACTGCAGAACACTGAAGCTTTCTTT.

The chain is built from TRBV7-7 and TRBJ2-2; D is uncertain. Germline V gene sequence: CDR1 SSHAT, CDR2 FNYEAQ (reference sequence). CDR3 length: 15 amino acids. Trimming removed 1 base from V and 1 base from J, with 7 bases in between. The CDR3 loop reads CASSLVTENTGELFF. CDR3 nucleotide sequence: TGTGCCAGCAGCTTAGTAACAGAGAACACCGGGGAGCTGTTTTTT.

This chain uses TRBV11-3 with TRBJ1-2; a possible D gene is TRBD1 (6 bases). The CDR3 is made up of 14 amino acids. Per germline, CDR1 SGHNT and CDR2 YENEEA. V lost 1 base to trimming and J lost 3 bases, with 9 bases between them. Here the CDR3 reads CASSLGGQDYGYTF. DNA for the CDR3: TGTGCCAGCAGCTTAGGGGGGCAAGACTATGGCTACACCTTC. Supplemented by reference TRBV11-3 and TRBJ1-2, the full variable domain reads EAGVVQSPRYKIIEKKQPVAFWCNPISGHNTLYWYLQNLGQGPELLIRYENEEAVDDSQLPKDRFSAERLKGVDSTLKIQPAELGDSAVYLCASSLGGQDYGYTFGSGTRLTVV.

This clone was counted a few times. This chain links TRBV5-4 with TRBJ2-7, with 8 bases lining up with TRBD1. After removal of 9 bases from V and 2 bases from J, the junction contained 10 bases not matched to a gene. Germline V gives CDR1 SGHNT, CDR2 YYREEE (reference sequence). The CDR3 has 14 amino acids. In DNA form, the CDR3 reads TGTGCCACGAGCCGGGGACAGGCAACCTACGAGCAGTACTTC. Amino acids: CATSRGQATYEQYF.

The table lists this clone with a count of one. V gene TRBV7-8 combines with J gene TRBJ2-3, with a tentative D call TRBD2 (5 bases). The CDR3 is made up of 16 amino acids. Between the trimmed V and J ends, which lost 0 bases and 4 bases, there was a span of 14 bases. Per the germline V gene, CDR1 is SGHVS and CDR2 is FQNEAQ. The CDR3 DNA sequence: TGTGCCAGCAGCTTAGCGGACTTCCTACGGGCAGATACGCAGTATTTT. This codes for CASSLADFLRADTQYF. Variable domain in full (rest from reference TRBV7-8 and TRBJ2-3): GAGVSQSPRYKVAKRGQDVALRCDPISGHVSLFWYQQALGQGPEFLTYFQNEAQLDKSGLPSDRFFAERPEGSVSTLKIQRTQQEDSAVYLCASSLADFLRADTQYFGPGTRLTVL.

This clone was counted once. V and J are TRBV9 and TRBJ1-1; D not resolved. Looked up from germline, CDR1 is SGDLS and CDR2 is YYNGEE. The germline V and J ends were trimmed by 1 base and 1 base, with 8 bases remaining between them. The CDR3 spans 14 residues. CDR3 DNA: TGTGCCAGCAGCGTATCCGGAGGGAACACTGAAGCTTTCTTT. It specifies CASSVSGGNTEAFF.

This rearrangement joins TRBV18 to TRBJ2-5; tentative D call: TRBD2 (6 bases). V was shortened by 3 bases and J by 5 bases, with 16 bases between the two germline ends. The CDR3 totals 15 residues. CDR1 and CDR2 from the germline V gene are KGHSH and LQKENI. The CDR3 here is CASSPGAGRMETQYF. The CDR3 DNA is TGTGCCAGCTCACCCGGGGCAGGGAGGATGGAGACCCAGTACTTC.

The chain carries TRBV12-5 and TRBJ1-2; 7 bases align to TRBD1. Trimming cost V 3 bases and J 7 bases; bases outside gene matches: 8. Germline CDR1 is LGHNT and CDR2 is FRNRAP. The CDR3 loop spans 14 amino acids. The chain's CDR3 is CASGFDRVLSGYTF. The CDR3, as DNA: TGTGCTAGTGGTTTCGACAGGGTGTTGTCTGGCTACACCTTC.

V is TRBV6-6 and J is TRBJ2-6, with 8 bases identical to TRBD1. The CDR3 loop spans 18 amino acids. Trimming removed 5 bases from V and 0 bases from J; junction bases left unmatched: 9. CDR1 is MNHNY, CDR2 SVGAGI, per germline (reference sequence). As DNA, the CDR3 is TGTGCCAGCAGTCGTCCCGGGACAGGCCCCTCTGGGGCCAACGTCCTGACTTTC. Its translation is CASSRPGTGPSGANVLTF.

The chain has TRBV6-5 and TRBJ2-7; D remains unclear. Per the germline V gene, CDR1 is MNHEY and CDR2 is SVGAGI. The CDR3 is 15 amino acids. Trimming pared 6 bases from V and 0 bases from J, leaving 15 bases between. In DNA, the CDR3 is TGTGCCAGCAGAATAACAAGAAACCCCTCCTACGAGCAGTACTTC. Amino acids: CASRITRNPSYEQYF.